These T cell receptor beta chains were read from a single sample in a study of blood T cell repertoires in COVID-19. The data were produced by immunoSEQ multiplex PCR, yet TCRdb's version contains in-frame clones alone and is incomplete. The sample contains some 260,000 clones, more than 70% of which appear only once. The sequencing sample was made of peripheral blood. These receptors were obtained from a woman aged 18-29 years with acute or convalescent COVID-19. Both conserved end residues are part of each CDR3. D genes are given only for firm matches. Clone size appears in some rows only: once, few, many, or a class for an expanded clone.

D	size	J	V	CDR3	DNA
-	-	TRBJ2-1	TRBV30	CAWSVGLAGYNEQFF	TGTGCCTGGAGTGTCGGGCTAGCCGGCTACAATGAGCAGTTCTTC
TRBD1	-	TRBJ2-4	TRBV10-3	CAISETQGTDIQYF	TGTGCCATCAGTGAAACACAGGGGACAGACATTCAGTACTTC
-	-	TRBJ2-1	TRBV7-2	CASSLARVWEQFF	TGTGCCAGCAGCTTAGCGAGGGTGTGGGAGCAGTTCTTC
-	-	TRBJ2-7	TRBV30	CAWSVVQIRPNSYEQYF	TGTGCCTGGAGTGTTGTACAGATTAGGCCGAACTCCTACGAGCAGTACTTC
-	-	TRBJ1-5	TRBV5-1	CASSRGGEVNQPQHF	TGCGCCAGCAGCAGGGGAGGGGAGGTGAATCAGCCCCAGCATTTT
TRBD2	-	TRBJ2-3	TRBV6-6	CASSWGGEADTQYF	TGTGCCAGCAGTTGGGGGGGGGAGGCAGATACGCAGTATTTT
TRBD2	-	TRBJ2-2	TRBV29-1	CSVRGLAGVDTGELFF	TGCAGCGTTAGAGGGCTAGCGGGAGTTGACACCGGGGAGCTGTTTTTT
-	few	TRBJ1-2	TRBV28	CASSLIGSVGYTF	TGTGCCAGCAGTTTAATCGGGTCCGTCGGCTACACCTTC
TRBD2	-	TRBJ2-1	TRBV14	CASSQSGTTKQFF	TGTGCCAGCAGCCAATCCGGGACTACAAAGCAGTTCTTC
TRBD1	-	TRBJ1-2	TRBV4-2	CASSQGQGDLTYGYTF	TGTGCCAGCAGCCAAGGACAGGGGGATTTAACCTATGGCTACACCTTC
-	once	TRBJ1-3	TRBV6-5	CASSPTGGTGNTIYF	TGTGCCAGCAGTCCGACGGGGGGGACTGGAAACACCATATATTTT
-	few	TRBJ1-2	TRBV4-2	CASSQASYGYTF	TGTGCCAGCAGCCAAGCCAGCTATGGCTACACCTTC
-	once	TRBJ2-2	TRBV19	CASTGSLSNTGELFF	TGTGCCAGTACAGGCAGCCTCTCGAACACCGGGGAGCTGTTTTTT
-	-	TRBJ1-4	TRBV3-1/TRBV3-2	CASSHTREKLFF	TGTGCCAGCAGCCATACGAGGGAAAAACTGTTTTTT
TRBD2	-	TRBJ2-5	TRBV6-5	CASSYYGGRAGETQYF	TGTGCCAGCAGTTATTATGGCGGGAGGGCCGGGGAGACCCAGTACTTC
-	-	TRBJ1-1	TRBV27	CASSPFGMTEAFF	TGTGCCAGCAGTCCCTTCGGGATGACTGAAGCTTTCTTT
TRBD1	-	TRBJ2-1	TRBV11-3	CASSSRQGSSYNEQFF	TGTGCCAGCAGCTCCCGACAGGGGTCCTCCTACAATGAGCAGTTCTTC
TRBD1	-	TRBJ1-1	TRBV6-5	CASSYGQGTNTEAFF	TGTGCCAGCAGTTATGGACAGGGGACTAACACTGAAGCTTTCTTT
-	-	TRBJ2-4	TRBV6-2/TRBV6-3	CASSYYGPQGAKNIQYF	TGTGCCAGCAGTTACTATGGGCCCCAGGGAGCCAAAAACATTCAGTACTTC
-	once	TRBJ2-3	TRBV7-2	CASSSLGGATDTQYF	TGTGCCAGCAGCTCCCTAGGAGGGGCCACAGATACGCAGTATTTT
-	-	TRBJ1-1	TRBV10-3	CAISESKRVPWLNTEAFF	TGTGCCATCAGTGAGTCGAAGAGAGTCCCCTGGTTGAACACTGAAGCTTTCTTT
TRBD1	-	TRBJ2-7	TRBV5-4	CASQGDSYEQYF	TGTGCCAGCCAGGGGGACTCCTACGAGCAGTACTTC
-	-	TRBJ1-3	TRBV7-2	CASSPDGQGRSGNTIYF	TGTGCCAGCAGCCCCGATGGGCAGGGTAGGTCGGGAAACACCATATATTTT
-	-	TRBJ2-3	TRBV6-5	CASSYSIVAADTQYF	TGTGCCAGCAGTTACTCGATCGTTGCGGCAGATACGCAGTATTTT
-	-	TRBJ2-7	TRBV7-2	CASSQGVHKGDEQYF	TGTGCCAGCAGCCAAGGAGTGCATAAAGGGGACGAGCAGTACTTC
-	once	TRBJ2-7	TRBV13	CASSRQKTSYEQYF	TGTGCCAGCAGCCGACAGAAGACATCCTACGAGCAGTACTTC
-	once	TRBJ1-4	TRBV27	CASSKGVTQEKLFF	TGTGCCAGCAGTAAAGGGGTTACCCAGGAAAAACTGTTTTTT